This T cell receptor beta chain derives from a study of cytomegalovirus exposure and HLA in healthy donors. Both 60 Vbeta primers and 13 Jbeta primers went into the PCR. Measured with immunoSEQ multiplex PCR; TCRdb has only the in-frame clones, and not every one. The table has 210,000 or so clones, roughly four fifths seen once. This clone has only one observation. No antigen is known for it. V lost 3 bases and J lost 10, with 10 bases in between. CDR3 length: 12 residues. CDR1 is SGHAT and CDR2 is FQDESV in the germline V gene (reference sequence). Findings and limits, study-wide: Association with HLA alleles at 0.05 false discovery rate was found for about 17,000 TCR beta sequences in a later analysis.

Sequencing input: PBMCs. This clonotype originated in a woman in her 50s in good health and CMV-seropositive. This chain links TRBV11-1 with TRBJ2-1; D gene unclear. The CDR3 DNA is TGTGCCAGCAGCTTCAGGTCATCGGAGCAGTTCTTC. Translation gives CASSFRSSEQFF.